These T cell receptor beta chains were read from a single sample in a study of T cell responses to AZD1222 COVID-19 vaccine. Measured with immunoSEQ multiplex PCR; TCRdb has only the in-frame clones, and not every one. The sample holds fewer than 120,000 clones, 81% seen once. Sequences were derived from peripheral blood, sampled on day 0 of AZD1222 vaccination. The receptor set was obtained from an adult in good health. Each CDR3 is given with its conserved first and last residue. A D gene is named only where the DNA matches it firmly. Clone size is shown for a subset of rows, as once, few, many or a class of expanded clone.

>few|TRBJ2-7|-|TRBV5-4
CASSVGTDSYEQYF
TGTGCCAGCAGCGTAGGGACGGACTCCTACGAGCAGTACTTC
>-|TRBJ2-5|TRBD2|TRBV9
CASSVGTSGQETQYF
TGTGCCAGCAGCGTAGGCACTAGCGGCCAAGAGACCCAGTACTTC
>-|TRBJ2-7|-|TRBV6-2/TRBV6-3
CASSYSRGEQYF
TGTGCCAGCAGTTACTCGCGGGGCGAGCAGTACTTC
>-|TRBJ2-6|-|TRBV5-6
CASSLGGFGANVLTF
TGTGCCAGCAGCTTGGGTGGGTTTGGGGCCAACGTCCTGACTTTC
>-|TRBJ1-2|TRBD1|TRBV28
CASSSPREGADGYTF
TGTGCCAGCAGTTCCCCCAGGGAGGGGGCGGATGGCTACACCTTC
>-|TRBJ2-4|-|TRBV28
CASTTPPGAGRDIQYF
TGTGCCAGCACCACCCCGCCGGGGGCGGGTCGTGACATTCAGTACTTC
>-|TRBJ2-7|-|TRBV28
CASSSPGTPTYEQYF
TGTGCCAGCAGTTCCCCCGGGACACCGACCTACGAGCAGTACTTC
>few|TRBJ2-1|TRBD2|TRBV14
CASSLLAEGHGQFF
TGTGCCAGCAGCCTTCTAGCGGAGGGCCACGGGCAGTTCTTC
>-|TRBJ1-1|-|TRBV21-1
CASSAGAGVRKTEAFF
TGTGCCAGCTCCGCGGGGGCAGGGGTTAGGAAGACTGAAGCTTTCTTT
>-|TRBJ1-1|-|TRBV6-5
CASTSSRVVATEAFF
TGTGCCAGCACTTCATCGAGGGTGGTGGCCACTGAAGCTTTCTTT
>once|TRBJ1-1|-|TRBV6-4
CASSEEGGMGEAFF
TGTGCCAGCAGTGAGGAGGGGGGTATGGGTGAAGCTTTCTTT